This T cell receptor (beta chain) was obtained from a study of CD8 T cells in ankylosing spondylitis. This clonotype was seen at least ten times. Library preparation for TCR beta used quantitative 5'-RACE with molecular barcodes. One entry per CDR3 protein results from TCRdb running MiXCR on the 5' RACE reads. This sample has about 130,000 distinct CDR3 sequences; 6.5% to 9% occur once, and the top ten carry about 12%. The sequenced material came from blood, either unsorted or a sorted T cell fraction (not recorded which). The TCR was taken from a male donor with ankylosing spondylitis or in good health (not recorded which).

The CDR3 here is CASSVLAEGWDTQYF. CDR3 nucleotides: TGTGCCAGCAGCGTATTAGCGGAGGGATGGGATACGCAGTATTTT. The rearrangement joins TRBV9 to TRBJ2-3, with a possible D match to TRBD2 (6 bases). CDR1 and CDR2 from the germline V gene are SGDLS and YYNGEE. This CDR3 region has 15 residues. The germline V and J ends were trimmed by 1 base and 6 bases, with 15 bases remaining between them.